The rows below give T cell receptor beta chains drawn from one sample of a study. TCRdb analysed the 5' RACE reads with MiXCR anew, one entry per CDR3 protein. The sample consists of about 41,000 distinct CDR3 sequences, roughly 29% of them appearing once. The specimen was memory CD4+ T cells sorted from a lymph node. The origin of the receptors is a female donor with breast cancer. Each CDR3 is given with its conserved first and last residue. The D gene is left open where the match is weak. Clone size is shown for a subset of rows, as once, few, many or a class of expanded clone.

cdr3_aa: CSAGTEVNQPQHF; cdr3_nt: TGCAGTGCTGGGACAGAGGTGAATCAGCCCCAGCATTTT; d_call: TRBD1; v_call: TRBV20-1; clone_size: many; j_call: TRBJ1-5; cdr3_length: 13
cdr3_aa: CASSRQNNSPLHF; cdr3_nt: TGTGCCAGCAGCCGACAGAATAATTCACCCCTCCACTTT; d_call: .; v_call: TRBV7-3; clone_size: few; j_call: TRBJ1-6; cdr3_length: 13
cdr3_aa: CASRESGSNQPQHF; cdr3_nt: TGTGCCAGCAGGGAGTCGGGGAGCAATCAGCCCCAGCATTTT; d_call: .; v_call: TRBV6-2/TRBV6-3; clone_size: .; j_call: TRBJ1-5; cdr3_length: 14
cdr3_aa: CASATIGGELFF; cdr3_nt: TGTGCTAGTGCCACTATTGGAGGGGAGCTGTTTTTT; d_call: .; v_call: TRBV12-5; clone_size: .; j_call: TRBJ2-2; cdr3_length: 12
cdr3_aa: CASSQRGMNTEAFF; cdr3_nt: TGCGCCAGCAGCCAACGGGGGATGAACACTGAAGCTTTCTTT; d_call: .; v_call: TRBV4-1; clone_size: few; j_call: TRBJ1-1; cdr3_length: 14
cdr3_aa: CASSLAQGAGELFF; cdr3_nt: TGTGCCAGCAGTTTAGCACAGGGGGCCGGGGAGCTGTTTTTT; d_call: TRBD1; v_call: TRBV12-3/TRBV12-4; clone_size: .; j_call: TRBJ2-2; cdr3_length: 14
cdr3_aa: CASTPDGDTQYF; cdr3_nt: TGTGCCAGCACTCCGGACGGGGATACGCAGTATTTT; d_call: .; v_call: TRBV7-9; clone_size: .; j_call: TRBJ2-3; cdr3_length: 12
cdr3_aa: CASSSGPLNEQYF; cdr3_nt: TGTGCCAGCAGCTCCGGCCCCTTAAATGAGCAGTACTTC; d_call: .; v_call: TRBV7-3; clone_size: many; j_call: TRBJ2-7; cdr3_length: 13
cdr3_aa: CASSLAASGAYEQYF; cdr3_nt: TGCGCCAGCAGCTTGGCGGCTAGCGGTGCCTACGAGCAGTACTTC; d_call: TRBD2; v_call: TRBV5-1; clone_size: few; j_call: TRBJ2-7; cdr3_length: 15
cdr3_aa: CASSQDRQRGTENIQYF; cdr3_nt: TGCGCCAGCAGCCAAGATCGGCAAAGGGGTACCGAAAACATTCAGTACTTC; d_call: .; v_call: TRBV4-1; clone_size: .; j_call: TRBJ2-4; cdr3_length: 17
cdr3_aa: CASSPTAHGTGELFF; cdr3_nt: TGTGCCAGCAGCCCTACCGCGCATGGCACCGGGGAGCTGTTTTTT; d_call: .; v_call: TRBV7-9; clone_size: few; j_call: TRBJ2-2; cdr3_length: 15
cdr3_aa: CSAKVRDRVNQPQHF; cdr3_nt: TGCAGTGCTAAAGTCCGGGACAGGGTCAATCAGCCCCAGCATTTT; d_call: TRBD1; v_call: TRBV20-1; clone_size: .; j_call: TRBJ1-5; cdr3_length: 15
cdr3_aa: CASSQIWGNTEAFF; cdr3_nt: TGTGCCAGCAGCCAAATCTGGGGGAACACTGAAGCTTTCTTT; d_call: .; v_call: TRBV28; clone_size: .; j_call: TRBJ1-1; cdr3_length: 14
cdr3_aa: CASGGANVLTF; cdr3_nt: TGTGCCTCCGGAGGGGCCAATGTCCTGACTTTC; d_call: .; v_call: TRBV12-3/TRBV12-4; clone_size: .; j_call: TRBJ2-6; cdr3_length: 11
cdr3_aa: CASSETGTTNEQFF; cdr3_nt: TGTGCCAGCAGTGAAACTGGGACAACCAATGAGCAGTTCTTC; d_call: .; v_call: TRBV6-4; clone_size: few; j_call: TRBJ2-1; cdr3_length: 14
cdr3_aa: CASSPLGRGYNEQFF; cdr3_nt: TGTGCCAGCAGTCCGCTTGGAAGAGGCTACAATGAGCAGTTCTTC; d_call: .; v_call: TRBV12-3/TRBV12-4; clone_size: .; j_call: TRBJ2-1; cdr3_length: 15
cdr3_aa: CASSSGRGAYEQYF; cdr3_nt: TGTGCCAGCAGCTCCGGACGGGGGGCGTACGAGCAGTACTTC; d_call: .; v_call: TRBV5-6; clone_size: few; j_call: TRBJ2-7; cdr3_length: 14
cdr3_aa: CASRLNPSLQPQHF; cdr3_nt: TGTGCCAGCAGGCTAAATCCATCCCTACAGCCCCAGCATTTT; d_call: .; v_call: TRBV28; clone_size: .; j_call: TRBJ1-5; cdr3_length: 14
cdr3_aa: CASSYSILGLAVHYRNEQFF; cdr3_nt: TGTGCCAGCAGTTACTCGATTCTGGGACTAGCGGTTCATTATCGGAATGAGCAGTTCTTC; d_call: TRBD2; v_call: TRBV6-2/TRBV6-3; clone_size: medium-sized; j_call: TRBJ2-1; cdr3_length: 20
cdr3_aa: CANSPPTRASTDTQYF; cdr3_nt: TGTGCCAACTCACCACCTACAAGGGCTAGCACAGATACGCAGTATTTT; d_call: .; v_call: TRBV18; clone_size: .; j_call: TRBJ2-3; cdr3_length: 16
cdr3_aa: CASSQSAGGRDYEQYF; cdr3_nt: TGTGCCAGCAGCCAATCAGCGGGAGGCCGGGACTACGAGCAGTACTTC; d_call: TRBD2; v_call: TRBV14; clone_size: .; j_call: TRBJ2-7; cdr3_length: 16
cdr3_aa: CASSPGTASGSYEQYF; cdr3_nt: TGTGCCAGCAGCCCCGGGACGGCTAGCGGGAGCTACGAGCAGTACTTC; d_call: TRBD2; v_call: TRBV3-1; clone_size: .; j_call: TRBJ2-7; cdr3_length: 16
cdr3_aa: CASSLGTGSYGYTF; cdr3_nt: TGTGCCAGCAGTTTAGGGACAGGGAGCTATGGCTACACCTTC; d_call: TRBD1; v_call: TRBV12-3/TRBV12-4; clone_size: few; j_call: TRBJ1-2; cdr3_length: 14
cdr3_aa: CASSSGTSGGETQYF; cdr3_nt: TGCGCCAGCAGCTCCGGGACTAGCGGGGGGGAGACCCAGTACTTC; d_call: TRBD2; v_call: TRBV5-1; clone_size: .; j_call: TRBJ2-5; cdr3_length: 15
cdr3_aa: CASSATGASEQSF; cdr3_nt: TGTGCCAGCAGCGCGACAGGGGCCTCTGAGCAGTCCTTC; d_call: TRBD1; v_call: TRBV9; clone_size: .; j_call: TRBJ2-1; cdr3_length: 13